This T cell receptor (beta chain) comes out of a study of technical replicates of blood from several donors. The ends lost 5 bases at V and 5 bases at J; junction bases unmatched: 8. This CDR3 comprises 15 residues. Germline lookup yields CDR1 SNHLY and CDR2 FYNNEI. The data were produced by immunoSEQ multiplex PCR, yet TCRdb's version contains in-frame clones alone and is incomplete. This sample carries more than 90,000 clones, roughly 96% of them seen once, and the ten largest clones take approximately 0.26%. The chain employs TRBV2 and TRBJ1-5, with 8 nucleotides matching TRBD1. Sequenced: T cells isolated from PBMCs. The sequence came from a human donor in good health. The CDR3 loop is CASSRDRGIYQPQHF. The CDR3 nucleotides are TGTGCCAGCAGTCGCGACAGGGGAATTTATCAGCCCCAGCATTTT.